The rows below give T cell receptor beta chains drawn from one sample of a study of graft-versus-host responses after intestinal transplantation. Their recognized antigens are unknown. Sequenced by immunoSEQ multiplex PCR; TCRdb stores in-frame clones only, minus some. This sample yields around 100,000 clones, of which approximately 93% are seen a single time; approximately 1% belongs to the top ten. The sample here was unstimulated CD8+ T cells sorted from spleen or lymph node cells, taken before transplant. The receptors derive from a human donor who was the organ donor for an intestinal transplant. The conserved cysteine and the conserved F or W are not part of the CDR3 here. Fields, in order: V gene, clone size, CDR3 protein. Size values are once, few and many counts, or a class for expanded clones, and some rows have none.

TRBV4-1 | . | ASSQTSGRAGTDTQY
TRBV6-5 | . | ASRRRADEQY
TRBV29-1 | . | SVGPDRRESGNTIY
TRBV23-1 | . | ASSQKVGAF
TRBV4-2 | . | ASSQNPTNEKLF
TRBV4-3 | once | ASSPRKLAGGGISYEQY
TRBV7-9 | . | ASSLYGDPSNMEF
TRBV6-5 | . | ASSAGTSGQETQY
TRBV6-1 | . | ASSPDSGTYNEQF
TRBV4-2 | . | ASSQVGQVTYEQY
TRBV6-1 | . | ASSQGSGNTIY
TRBV5-8 | . | ASSPRTRGFGEQF
TRBV6-5 | . | ASSYSGGGGNTIY
TRBV4-1 | . | ASSPPDSIWGTEAF
TRBV6-5 | . | ASKSGRNTGELF